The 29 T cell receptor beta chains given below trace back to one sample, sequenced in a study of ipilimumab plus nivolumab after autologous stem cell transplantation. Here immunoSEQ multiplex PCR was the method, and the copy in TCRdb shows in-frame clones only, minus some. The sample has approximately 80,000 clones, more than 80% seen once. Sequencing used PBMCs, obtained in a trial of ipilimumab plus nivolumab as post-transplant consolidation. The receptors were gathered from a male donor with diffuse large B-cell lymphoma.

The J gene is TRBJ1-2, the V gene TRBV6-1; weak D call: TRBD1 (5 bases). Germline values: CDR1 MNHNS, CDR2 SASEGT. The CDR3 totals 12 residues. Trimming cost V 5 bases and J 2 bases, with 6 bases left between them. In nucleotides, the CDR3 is TGTGCCAGCAGTCAGGGAAACTATGGCTACACCTTC. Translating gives CASSQGNYGYTF.

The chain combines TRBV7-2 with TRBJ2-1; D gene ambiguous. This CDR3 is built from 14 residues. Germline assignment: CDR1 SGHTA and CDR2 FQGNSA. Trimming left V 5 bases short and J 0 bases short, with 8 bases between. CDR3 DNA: TGTGCCAGCAGCCCGACGGACTCCTACAATGAGCAGTTCTTC. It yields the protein CASSPTDSYNEQFF.

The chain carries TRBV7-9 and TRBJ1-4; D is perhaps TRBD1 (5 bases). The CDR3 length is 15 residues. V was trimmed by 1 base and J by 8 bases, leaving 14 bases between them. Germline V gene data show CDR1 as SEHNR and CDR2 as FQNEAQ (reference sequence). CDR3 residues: CASSLEGLKGEKLFF. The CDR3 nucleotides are TGTGCCAGCAGCTTAGAAGGGTTAAAGGGGGAAAAACTGTTTTTT.

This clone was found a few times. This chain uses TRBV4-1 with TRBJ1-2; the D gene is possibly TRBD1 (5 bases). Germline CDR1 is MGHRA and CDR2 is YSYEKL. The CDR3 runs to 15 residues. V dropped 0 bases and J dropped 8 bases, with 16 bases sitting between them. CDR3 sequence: CASSQDTGGTRGYTF. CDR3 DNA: TGCGCCAGCAGCCAAGATACTGGCGGGACCCGAGGCTACACCTTC.

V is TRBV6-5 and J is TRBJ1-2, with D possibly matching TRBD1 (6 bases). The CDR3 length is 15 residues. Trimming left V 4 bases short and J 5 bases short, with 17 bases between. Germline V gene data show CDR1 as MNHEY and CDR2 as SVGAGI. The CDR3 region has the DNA TGTGCCAGCAGTTCCCAGACGACAGGCAGTTATGGCTACACCTTC. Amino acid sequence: CASSSQTTGSYGYTF.

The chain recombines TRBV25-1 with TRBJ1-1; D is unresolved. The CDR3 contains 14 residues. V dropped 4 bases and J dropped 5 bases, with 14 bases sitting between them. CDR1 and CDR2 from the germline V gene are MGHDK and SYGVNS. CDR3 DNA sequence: TGTGCCAGCAGTGTAGGGTCCCTGGGGACTGAAGCTTTCTTT. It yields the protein CASSVGSLGTEAFF.

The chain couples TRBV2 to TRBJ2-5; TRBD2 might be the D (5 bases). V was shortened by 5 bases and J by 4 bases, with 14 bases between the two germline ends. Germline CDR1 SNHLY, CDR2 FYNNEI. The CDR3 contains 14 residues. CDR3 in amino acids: CASSTIEGGETQYF. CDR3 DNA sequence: TGTGCCAGCAGTACGATTGAGGGTGGAGAGACCCAGTACTTC. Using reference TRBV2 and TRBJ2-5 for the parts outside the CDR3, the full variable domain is EPEVTQTPSHQVTQMGQEVILRCVPISNHLYFYWYRQILGQKVEFLVSFYNNEISEKSEIFDDQFSVERPDGSNFTLKIRSTKLEDSAMYFCASSTIEGGETQYFGPGTRLLVL.

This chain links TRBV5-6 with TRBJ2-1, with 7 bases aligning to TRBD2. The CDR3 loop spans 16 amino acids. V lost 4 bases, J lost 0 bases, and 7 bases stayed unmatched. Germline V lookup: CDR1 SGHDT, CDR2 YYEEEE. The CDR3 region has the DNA TGTGCCAGCAGCCCTGAAGCGGGGTTCTCCTACAATGAGCAGTTCTTC. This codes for CASSPEAGFSYNEQFF. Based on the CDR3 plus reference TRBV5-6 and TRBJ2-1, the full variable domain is DAGVTQSPTHLIKTRGQQVTLRCSPKSGHDTVSWYQQALGQGPQFIFQYYEEEERQRGNFPDRFSGHQFPNYSSELNVNALLLGDSALYLCASSPEAGFSYNEQFFGPGTRLTVL.

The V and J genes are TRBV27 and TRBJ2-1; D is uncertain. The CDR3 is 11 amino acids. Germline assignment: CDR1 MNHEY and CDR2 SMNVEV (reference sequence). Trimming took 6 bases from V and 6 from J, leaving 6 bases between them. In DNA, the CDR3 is TGTGCCAGCAGCCCTCGCAATGAGCAGTTCTTC. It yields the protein CASSPRNEQFF.

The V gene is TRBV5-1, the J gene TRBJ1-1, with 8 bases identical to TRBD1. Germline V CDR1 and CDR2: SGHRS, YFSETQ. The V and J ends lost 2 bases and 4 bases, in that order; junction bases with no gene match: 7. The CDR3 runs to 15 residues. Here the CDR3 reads CASSFRSGGITEAFF. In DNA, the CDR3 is TGCGCCAGCAGCTTCCGGTCAGGGGGCATCACTGAAGCTTTCTTT.

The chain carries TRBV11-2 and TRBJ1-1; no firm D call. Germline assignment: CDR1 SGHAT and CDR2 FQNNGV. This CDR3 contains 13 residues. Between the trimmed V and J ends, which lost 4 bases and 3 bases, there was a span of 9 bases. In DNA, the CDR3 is TGTGCCAGCAGCTCCCCTGGGGACACTGAAGCTTTCTTT. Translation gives CASSSPGDTEAFF. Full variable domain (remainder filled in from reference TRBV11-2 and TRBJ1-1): EAGVAQSPRYKIIEKRQSVAFWCNPISGHATLYWYQQILGQGPKLLIQFQNNGVVDDSQLPKDRFSAERLKGVDSTLKIQPAKLEDSAVYLCASSSPGDTEAFFGQGTRLTVV.

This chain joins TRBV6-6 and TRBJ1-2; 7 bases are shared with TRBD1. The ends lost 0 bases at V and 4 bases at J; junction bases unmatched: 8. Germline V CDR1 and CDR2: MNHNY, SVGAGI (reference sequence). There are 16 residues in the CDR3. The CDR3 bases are TGTGCCAGCAGTTACTCGAACGCAGGGGGGAGCTATGGCTACACCTTC. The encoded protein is CASSYSNAGGSYGYTF.

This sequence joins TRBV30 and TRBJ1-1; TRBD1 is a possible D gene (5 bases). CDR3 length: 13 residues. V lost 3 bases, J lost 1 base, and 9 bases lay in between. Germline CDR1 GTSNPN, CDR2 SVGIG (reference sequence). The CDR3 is CAWRRQGNTEAFF. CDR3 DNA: TGTGCCTGGAGGAGGCAGGGGAACACTGAAGCTTTCTTT.

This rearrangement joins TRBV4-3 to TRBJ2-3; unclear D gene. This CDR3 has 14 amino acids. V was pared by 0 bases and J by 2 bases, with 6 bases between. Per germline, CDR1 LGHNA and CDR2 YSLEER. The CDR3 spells CASSQDRATDTQYF. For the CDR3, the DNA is TGCGCCAGCAGCCAAGATCGGGCCACAGATACGCAGTATTTT.

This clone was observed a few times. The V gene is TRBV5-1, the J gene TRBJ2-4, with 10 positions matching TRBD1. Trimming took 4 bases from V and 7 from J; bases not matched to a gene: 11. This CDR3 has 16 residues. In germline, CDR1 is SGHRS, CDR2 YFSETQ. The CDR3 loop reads CASSTTPGQGRNIQYF. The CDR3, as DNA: TGCGCCAGCAGCACCACCCCGGGACAGGGGAGGAACATTCAGTACTTC. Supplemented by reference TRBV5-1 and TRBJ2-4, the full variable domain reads KAGVTQTPRYLIKTRGQQVTLSCSPISGHRSVSWYQQTPGQGLQFLFEYFSETQRNKGNFPGRFSGRQFSNSRSEMNVSTLELGDSALYLCASSTTPGQGRNIQYFGAGTRLSVL.

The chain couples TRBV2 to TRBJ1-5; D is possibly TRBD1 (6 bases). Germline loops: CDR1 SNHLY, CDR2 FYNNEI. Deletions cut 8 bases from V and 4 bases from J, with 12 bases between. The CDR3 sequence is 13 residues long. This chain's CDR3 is CASGRGGNQPQHF. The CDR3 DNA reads TGTGCCAGCGGCCGAGGGGGGAATCAGCCCCAGCATTTT.

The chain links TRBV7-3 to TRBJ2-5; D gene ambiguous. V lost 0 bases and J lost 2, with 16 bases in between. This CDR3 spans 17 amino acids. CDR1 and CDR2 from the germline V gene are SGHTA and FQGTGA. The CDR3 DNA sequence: TGTGCCAGCAGCTTAACGGTGGGTCCCCCCGAACAAGAGACCCAGTACTTC. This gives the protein CASSLTVGPPEQETQYF.

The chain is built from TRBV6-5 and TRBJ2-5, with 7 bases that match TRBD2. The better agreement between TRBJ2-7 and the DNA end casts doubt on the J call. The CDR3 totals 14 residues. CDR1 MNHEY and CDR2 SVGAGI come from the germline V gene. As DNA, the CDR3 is TGTGCCAGCAGACGGGGGGAAAGCTCCTACGAGCAGTACTTC. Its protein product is CASRRGESSYEQYF.

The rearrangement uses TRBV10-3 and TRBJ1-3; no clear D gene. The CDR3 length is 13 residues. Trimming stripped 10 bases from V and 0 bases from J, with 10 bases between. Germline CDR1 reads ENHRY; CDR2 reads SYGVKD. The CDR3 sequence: CATHPSSGNTIYF. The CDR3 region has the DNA TGTGCCACCCACCCGAGCTCTGGAAACACCATATATTTT.

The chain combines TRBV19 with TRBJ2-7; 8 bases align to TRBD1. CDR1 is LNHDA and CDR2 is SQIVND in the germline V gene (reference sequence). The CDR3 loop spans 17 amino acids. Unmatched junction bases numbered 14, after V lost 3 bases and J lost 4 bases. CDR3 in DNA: TGTGCCAGTAGTATTGGTATCGACAGGGGAATCGAGTACGAGCAGTACTTC. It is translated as CASSIGIDRGIEYEQYF.

CDR3 DNA sequence: TGCGCCAGCGCTACCCGCTCGGTCCCGGGACAGGGATCCTACGAGCAGTACTTC. Protein product: CASATRSVPGQGSYEQYF. The chain recombines TRBV4-1 with TRBJ2-7; 9 nucleotides match TRBD1. CDR1 MGHRA and CDR2 YSYEKL come from the germline V gene. Losses at the gene ends were 8 bases for V and 1 base for J; bases not matched to a gene: 18. The CDR3 sequence is 18 residues long.

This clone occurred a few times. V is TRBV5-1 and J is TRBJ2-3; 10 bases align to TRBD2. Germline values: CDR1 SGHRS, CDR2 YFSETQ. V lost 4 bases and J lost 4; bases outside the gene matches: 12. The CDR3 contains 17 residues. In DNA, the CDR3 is TGCGCCAGCAGCGCTTACCTTAGCGGGGGGTCGGCAGATACGCAGTATTTT. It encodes CASSAYLSGGSADTQYF.

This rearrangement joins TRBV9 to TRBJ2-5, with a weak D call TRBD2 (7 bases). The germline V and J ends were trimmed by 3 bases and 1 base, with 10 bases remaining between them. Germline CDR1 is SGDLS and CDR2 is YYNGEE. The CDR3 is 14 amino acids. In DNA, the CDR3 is TGTGCCAGCAGCGACGGGGGGCTCCAAGAGACCCAGTACTTC. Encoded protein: CASSDGGLQETQYF.

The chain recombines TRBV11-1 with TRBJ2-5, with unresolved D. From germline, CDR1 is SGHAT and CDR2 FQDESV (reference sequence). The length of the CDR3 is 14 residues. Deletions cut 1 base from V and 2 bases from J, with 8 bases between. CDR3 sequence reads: CASSLGGIQETQYF. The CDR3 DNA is TGTGCCAGCAGCTTAGGAGGAATACAAGAGACCCAGTACTTC.

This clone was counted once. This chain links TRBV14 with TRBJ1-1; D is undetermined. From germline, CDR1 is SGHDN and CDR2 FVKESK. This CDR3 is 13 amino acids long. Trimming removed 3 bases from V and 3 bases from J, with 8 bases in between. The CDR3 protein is CASSQRWDTEAFF. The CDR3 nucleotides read TGTGCCAGCAGCCAGAGATGGGACACTGAAGCTTTCTTT.

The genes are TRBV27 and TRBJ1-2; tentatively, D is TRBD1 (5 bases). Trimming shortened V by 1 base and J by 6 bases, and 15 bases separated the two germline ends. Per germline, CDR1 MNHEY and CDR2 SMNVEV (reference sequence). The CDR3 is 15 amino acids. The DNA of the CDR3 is TGTGCCAGCAGTTTATTGGACCAGGGTAGGGATGGCTACACCTTC. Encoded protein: CASSLLDQGRDGYTF.

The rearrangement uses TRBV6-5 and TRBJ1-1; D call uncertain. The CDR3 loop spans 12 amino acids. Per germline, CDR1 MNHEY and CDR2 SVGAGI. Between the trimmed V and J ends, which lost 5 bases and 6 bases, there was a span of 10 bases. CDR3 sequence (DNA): TGTGCCAGCAGTCCTCCATCCGCTGAAGCTTTCTTT. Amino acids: CASSPPSAEAFF.

The CDR3 protein is CASSGLAGGLDTGELFF. CDR3 sequence (DNA): TGTGCCAGCAGTGGACTAGCGGGGGGGCTGGACACCGGGGAGCTGTTTTTT. The genes are TRBV6-1 and TRBJ2-2; 14 positions agree with TRBD2. Germline V gives CDR1 MNHNS, CDR2 SASEGT. Trimming removed 4 bases from V and 3 bases from J; junction bases left unmatched: 4. This CDR3 is 17 amino acids long.

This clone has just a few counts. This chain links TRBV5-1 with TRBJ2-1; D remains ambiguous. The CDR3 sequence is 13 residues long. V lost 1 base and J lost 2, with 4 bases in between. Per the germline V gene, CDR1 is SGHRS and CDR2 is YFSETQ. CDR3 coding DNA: TGCGCCAGCAGCTTGAGGGCCTACAATGAGCAGTTCTTC. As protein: CASSLRAYNEQFF.